This TCR beta chain was recorded in a study of T cells after posttransplantation cyclophosphamide. Study-level results: Donor-recipient repertoire similarity was low at 1-2 months, rising over year one. Blood and skin or GI T cell repertoires showed limited TRB overlap.

This clone was seen repeatedly, ten times or more. Its target is unknown. Cyclophosphamide on days +3 and +4 followed busulfan-fludarabine conditioning and a marrow graft. Using immunoSEQ multiplex PCR, the repertoire was profiled, and TCRdb retains in-frame clones only, with some absent. This sample has more than 9,000 clones, each found more than once. This sequence was found in a female patient aged 35-55 years who received an allogeneic stem cell transplant from a related donor, was CMV-positive, and had no GVHD. A share of the T cells may be of graft donor origin. Specimen: PBMCs, collected after allogeneic stem cell transplant with posttransplant cyclophosphamide.

The CDR3: CASSERGRGQPQHF. The CDR3 DNA reads as TGTGCCAGCAGTGAACGTGGGAGGGGGCAGCCCCAGCATTTT. The gene calls are TRBV6-1 and TRBJ1-5, with D perhaps matching TRBD1 (6 bases). The V end was cut by 2 bases, the J end by 7 bases, with 12 bases between. The CDR3 contains 14 residues. CDR1 is MNHNS and CDR2 is SASEGT in the germline V gene.